Listed here are 24 T cell receptor beta chains from one sample, sequenced in a study of CD8+ T cells in alopecia areata. In each case, RNA was isolated and then reverse transcribed into cDNA as the sequencing template. Sequencing used immunoSEQ multiplex PCR; TCRdb keeps in-frame clones, though not all of them. The sample records 150,000 to 200,000 clones, about 70% being singletons. Here the sequenced sample was CD8+ T cells sorted from blood, taken at week 0. Source of these receptors: a human donor with alopecia areata.

The V call is TRBV29-1, the J call TRBJ2-2, with TRBD1 identical over 9 bases. The CDR3 has 14 amino acids. V shed 4 bases and J 4 bases; nucleotides not matched to a gene: 4. Germline CDR1 reads SQVTM; CDR2 reads ANQGSEA. CDR3 residues: CSVAGTGITGELFF. The CDR3 nucleotides are TGCAGCGTTGCGGGGACAGGGATCACCGGGGAGCTGTTTTTT.

The V call is TRBV2, the J call TRBJ2-1, with 7 bases fitting TRBD2. Germline V gene lookup returns CDR1 SNHLY and CDR2 FYNNEI. The V gene end was trimmed by 0 bases and the J gene end by 3 bases; junction bases not matched to a gene: 5. The CDR3 covers 16 residues. In nucleotides, the CDR3 is TGTGCCAGCAGTGAAGCTGGGGGGGGTGTCTACAATGAGCAGTTCTTC. This gives the protein CASSEAGGGVYNEQFF.

The J gene is TRBJ2-3, the V gene TRBV6-5, with 11 bases lining up with TRBD2. V shed 5 bases and J 7 bases; nucleotides not matched to a gene: 11. The CDR3 spans 16 residues. The germline CDR1 and CDR2 sequences are MNHEY and SVGAGI. CDR3 sequence (DNA): TGTGCCAGCAGTAACTTAGCGGGGGGGGTCGGTTATACGCAGTATTTT. Its translation: CASSNLAGGVGYTQYF.

This rearrangement joins TRBV27 to TRBJ2-3, with 8 positions matching TRBD2. Germline CDR1 is MNHEY and CDR2 is SMNVEV (reference sequence). CDR3 length: 16 amino acids. V shed 3 bases, J shed 4 bases, and the junction held 9 bases outside the gene matches. The CDR3 loop is CASSFHRRGASDTQYF. CDR3 bases: TGTGCCAGCAGTTTTCACCGGCGGGGGGCGTCAGATACGCAGTATTTT.

This clone was counted only a few times. The gene calls are TRBV29-1 and TRBJ2-7; 9 bases are shared with TRBD1. Trimming took 4 bases from V and 0 from J; bases not matched to a gene: 7. CDR1 and CDR2 (germline): SQVTM, ANQGSEA. The CDR3 is 15 residues long. In nucleotides, the CDR3 is TGCAGCGTTGCCCCGACAGGGGGGAGCTCCTACGAGCAGTACTTC. Translated: CSVAPTGGSSYEQYF.

The chain couples TRBV19 to TRBJ2-1, with D maybe TRBD2 (6 bases). The CDR3 length is 16 residues. Trimming removed 3 bases at V and 0 bases at J, with 12 bases between. From germline, CDR1 is LNHDA and CDR2 SQIVND (reference sequence). CDR3 sequence reads: CASSIGRGSSYNEQFF. In DNA, the CDR3 is TGTGCCAGTAGTATCGGCCGGGGGAGCTCCTACAATGAGCAGTTCTTC. The variable domain in full, with the rest retrieved from reference TRBV19 and TRBJ2-1, is DGGITQSPKYLFRKEGQNVTLSCEQNLNHDAMYWYRQDPGQGLRLIYYSQIVNDFQKGDIAEGYSVSREKKESFPLTVTSAQKNPTAFYLCASSIGRGSSYNEQFFGPGTRLTVL.

CDR3 sequence (DNA): TGCAGCGTTGAAGCGGAGGGCAGCCACGAGCAGTACTTC. Translating it yields CSVEAEGSHEQYF. The chain carries TRBV29-1 and TRBJ2-7; the D gene is possibly TRBD2 (6 bases). Germline CDR1 SQVTM, CDR2 ANQGSEA. Trimming cost V 1 base and J 5 bases, with 12 bases left between them. The CDR3 runs 13 residues.

The chain combines TRBV6-5 with TRBJ1-1, with D perhaps TRBD1 (5 bases). With 5 bases removed from V and 5 bases from J, the gap between germline ends came to 6 bases. The CDR3 length is 11 residues. CDR1 MNHEY and CDR2 SVGAGI come from the germline V gene. DNA for the CDR3: TGTGCCAGCAGTGGGGGAACTGAAGCTTTCTTT. The encoded protein is CASSGGTEAFF.

The chain combines TRBV30 with TRBJ2-3, with D uncertain. The V end lost 0 bases, the J end lost 1 base, and 8 bases lay between the germline ends. Germline CDR1 reads GTSNPN; CDR2 reads SVGIG (reference sequence). There are 14 residues in the CDR3. The CDR3 protein is CAWSVGVRTDTQYF. The CDR3 DNA follows: TGTGCCTGGAGTGTAGGAGTACGCACAGATACGCAGTATTTT.

This chain connects TRBV10-2 to TRBJ1-1; D possibly corresponds to TRBD1 (5 bases). V lost 4 bases, J lost 7 bases, and 13 bases lay in between. From germline, CDR1 is WSHSY and CDR2 SAAADI. The CDR3 has 13 amino acids. The CDR3 is CASSGVGGFEAFF. The CDR3 DNA reads TGCGCCAGCAGTGGAGTGGGGGGTTTTGAAGCTTTCTTT.

The chain carries TRBV6-5 and TRBJ1-2; maybe TRBD1 (5 bases). The V end was cut by 6 bases, the J end by 3 bases, with 17 bases between. The CDR3 sequence is 15 residues long. CDR1 and CDR2 from the germline V gene are MNHEY and SVGAGI. CDR3 sequence reads: CASSPPSGRDYGYTF. CDR3 bases: TGTGCCAGCAGCCCCCCGAGTGGCAGGGACTATGGCTACACCTTC.

This chain connects TRBV4-1 to TRBJ1-5; the D is unclear. The germline V gene encodes CDR1 MGHRA and CDR2 YSYEKL. V was trimmed by 0 bases and J by 1 base, leaving 7 bases between them. The CDR3 covers 15 residues. Written as DNA, the CDR3 is TGCGCCAGCAGCCAAGACAGTCTAAGCAATCAGCCCCAGCATTTT. As protein: CASSQDSLSNQPQHF.

This clone has just a few counts. The chain carries TRBV4-1 and TRBJ1-3; D unclear. Germline V lookup: CDR1 MGHRA, CDR2 YSYEKL. There are 13 residues in the CDR3. The ends were cut back, 5 bases at V and 4 bases at J, with 9 bases in the middle. The chain's CDR3 is CASSGTRGNTIYF. CDR3 in DNA: TGCGCCAGCAGCGGCACGCGGGGAAACACCATATATTTT.

In this sample, this clone turned up a few times. The chain joins TRBV27 to TRBJ2-3; D is undetermined. The V and J ends lost 0 bases and 0 bases respectively, with 4 bases between them. The germline V gene encodes CDR1 MNHEY and CDR2 SMNVEV (reference sequence). CDR3 length equals 14 residues. CDR3 in DNA: TGTGCCAGCAGTTTATCCGCTAGCACAGATACGCAGTATTTT. Protein: CASSLSASTDTQYF.

The genes are TRBV9 and TRBJ1-2; 8 bases fit TRBD1. Germline-derived CDR1 and CDR2 are SGDLS and YYNGEE. The CDR3 length is 15 residues. Trimming removed 0 bases from V and 4 bases from J; junction bases left unmatched: 5. In DNA form, the CDR3 reads TGTGCCAGCAGCGTAGGAACAGGGGGAGGCTATGGCTACACCTTC. This sequence encodes CASSVGTGGGYGYTF.

The chain joins TRBV13 to TRBJ2-5; 9 bases fit TRBD2. The V gene end was trimmed by 5 bases and the J gene end by 9 bases; junction bases not matched to a gene: 22. Germline CDR1 is PRHDT and CDR2 is FYEKMQ (reference sequence). The CDR3 runs 18 residues. In nucleotides, the CDR3 is TGTGCCAGCAGCGCAAAATTGGGGGTAGCGGGGGCCCCCGGGGCCCAGTACTTC. This encodes CASSAKLGVAGAPGAQYF.

The chain employs TRBV5-1 and TRBJ1-5; D unresolved. The CDR3 loop spans 16 amino acids. Trimming shortened V by 0 bases and J by 2 bases, and 12 bases separated the two germline ends. Germline-derived CDR1 and CDR2 are SGHRS and YFSETQ. This chain's CDR3 is CASSLVGSGGNQPQHF. In DNA, the CDR3 is TGCGCCAGCAGCTTGGTCGGATCAGGAGGCAATCAGCCCCAGCATTTT. The variable domain in full, with the rest retrieved from reference TRBV5-1 and TRBJ1-5, is KAGVTQTPRYLIKTRGQQVTLSCSPISGHRSVSWYQQTPGQGLQFLFEYFSETQRNKGNFPGRFSGRQFSNSRSEMNVSTLELGDSALYLCASSLVGSGGNQPQHFGDGTRLSIL.

CDR3 DNA: TGTGCCAGTCGGGGGAGCAGACCGGATACTAACACCGGGGAGCTGTTTTTT. This sequence encodes CASRGSRPDTNTGELFF. The genes are TRBV7-9 and TRBJ2-2; D perhaps matches TRBD2 (6 bases). Trimming left V 9 bases short and J 2 bases short, with 22 bases between. This CDR3 is built from 17 residues. The germline gives CDR1 SEHNR, CDR2 FQNEAQ (reference sequence).

The V gene is TRBV6-5, the J gene TRBJ1-2, with a tentative D call TRBD1 (5 bases). V lost 0 bases and J 7 bases, leaving 9 bases between the germline ends. This CDR3 has 13 residues. CDR1 is MNHEY, CDR2 SVGAGI, per germline. The CDR3 bases are TGTGCCAGCAGTTACTCAGGGGATGCTGGCTACACCTTC. Translating gives CASSYSGDAGYTF.

The chain has TRBV2 and TRBJ2-3, with TRBD1 as a possible D gene (5 bases). V lost 6 bases and J 1 base, leaving 8 bases between the germline ends. The CDR3 contains 13 residues. The germline gives CDR1 SNHLY, CDR2 FYNNEI. CDR3 coding DNA: TGTGCCAGCAGGGACATGGGCACAGATACGCAGTATTTT. It codes for CASRDMGTDTQYF. Looking up the rest from reference TRBV2 and TRBJ2-3 gives the full variable domain: EPEVTQTPSHQVTQMGQEVILRCVPISNHLYFYWYRQILGQKVEFLVSFYNNEISEKSEIFDDQFSVERPDGSNFTLKIRSTKLEDSAMYFCASRDMGTDTQYFGPGTRLTVL.

This clone occurred once. This sequence joins TRBV29-1 and TRBJ2-2, with D unresolved. Germline lookup yields CDR1 SQVTM and CDR2 ANQGSEA. V was pared by 1 base and J by 6 bases, with 6 bases between. The CDR3 has 12 residues. CDR3 sequence reads: CSVEVGSGELFF. In DNA, the CDR3 is TGCAGCGTTGAAGTGGGGTCCGGGGAGCTGTTTTTT.

The chain uses TRBV29-1 and TRBJ1-1; D gene unclear. Germline assignment: CDR1 SQVTM and CDR2 ANQGSEA. The V and J ends lost 0 bases and 4 bases respectively, with 3 bases between them. This CDR3 comprises 11 residues. CDR3 sequence: CSVEDSTEAFF. CDR3 bases: TGCAGCGTTGAAGATAGCACTGAAGCTTTCTTT.

J is TRBJ2-4 and V is TRBV28, with 8 bases identical to TRBD1. Germline V CDR1 and CDR2: MDHEN, SYDVKM. V was clipped by 8 bases and J by 5 bases; unmatched bases: 5. The CDR3 sequence is 13 residues long. The CDR3 sequence: CASRLRGQNIQYF. In DNA form, the CDR3 reads TGTGCCAGCCGTCTCAGGGGGCAAAACATTCAGTACTTC.

The V call is TRBV23-1, the J call TRBJ2-7; D gene uncertain. TRBV23-1 is an open reading frame whose function is uncertain. The V and J ends lost 9 bases and 0 bases respectively, with 18 bases between them. There are 15 residues in the CDR3. CDR3 DNA sequence: TGCGCCAGGCCCTCCACCGCTGGGCGCTCCTACGAGCAGTACTTC. It specifies CARPSTAGRSYEQYF.